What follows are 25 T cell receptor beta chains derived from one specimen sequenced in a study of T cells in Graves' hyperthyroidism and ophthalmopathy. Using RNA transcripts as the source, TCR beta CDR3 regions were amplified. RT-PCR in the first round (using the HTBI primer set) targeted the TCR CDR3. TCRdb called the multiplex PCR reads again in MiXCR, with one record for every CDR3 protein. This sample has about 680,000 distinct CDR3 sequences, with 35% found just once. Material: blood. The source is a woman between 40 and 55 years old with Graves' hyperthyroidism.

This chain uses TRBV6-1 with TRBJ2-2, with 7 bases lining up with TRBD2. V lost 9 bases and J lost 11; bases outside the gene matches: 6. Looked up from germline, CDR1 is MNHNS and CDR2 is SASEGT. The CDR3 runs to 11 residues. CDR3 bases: TGTGCCAGTACAAGGGAGGGTGAGCTGTTTTTT. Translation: CASTREGELFF.

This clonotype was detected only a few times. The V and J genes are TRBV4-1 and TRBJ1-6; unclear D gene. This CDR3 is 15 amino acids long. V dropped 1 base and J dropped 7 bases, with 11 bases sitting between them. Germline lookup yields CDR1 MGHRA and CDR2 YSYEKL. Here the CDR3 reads CASSQVSFGNSPLHF. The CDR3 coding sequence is TGCGCCAGCAGCCAAGTTAGCTTCGGAAATTCACCCCTCCACTTT.

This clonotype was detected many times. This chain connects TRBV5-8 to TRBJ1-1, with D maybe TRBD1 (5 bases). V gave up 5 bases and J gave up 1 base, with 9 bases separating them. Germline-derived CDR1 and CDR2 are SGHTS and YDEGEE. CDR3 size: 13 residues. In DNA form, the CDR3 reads TGTGCCAGCAGACTCAGGGCGAACACTGAAGCTTTCTTT. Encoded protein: CASRLRANTEAFF.

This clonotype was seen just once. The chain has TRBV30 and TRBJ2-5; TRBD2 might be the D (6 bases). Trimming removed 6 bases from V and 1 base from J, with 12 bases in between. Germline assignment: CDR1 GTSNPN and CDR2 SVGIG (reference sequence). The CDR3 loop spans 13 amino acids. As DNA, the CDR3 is TGTGCCTGTGAGCGGGCCTCCCAAGAGACCCAGTACTTC. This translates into CACERASQETQYF.

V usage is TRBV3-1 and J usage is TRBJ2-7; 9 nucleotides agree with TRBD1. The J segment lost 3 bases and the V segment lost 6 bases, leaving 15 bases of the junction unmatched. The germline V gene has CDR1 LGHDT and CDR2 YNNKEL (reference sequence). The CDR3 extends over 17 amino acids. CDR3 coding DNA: TGTGCCAGCAGTTACCGCCCCGGACAGGGGAGGAACTACGAGCAGTACTTC. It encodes CASSYRPGQGRNYEQYF.

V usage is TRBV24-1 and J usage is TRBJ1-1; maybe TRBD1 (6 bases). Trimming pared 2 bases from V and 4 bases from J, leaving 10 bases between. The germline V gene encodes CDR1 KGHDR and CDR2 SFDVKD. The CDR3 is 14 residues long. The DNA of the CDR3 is TGTGCCACCAGTGATTCAGGGGCAATCACTGAAGCTTTCTTT. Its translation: CATSDSGAITEAFF.

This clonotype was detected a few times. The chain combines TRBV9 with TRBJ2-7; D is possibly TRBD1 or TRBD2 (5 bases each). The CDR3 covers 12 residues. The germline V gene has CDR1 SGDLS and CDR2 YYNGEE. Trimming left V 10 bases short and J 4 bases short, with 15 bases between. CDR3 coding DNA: TGTGCCTTCCCGGGACCTGAATACGAGCAGTACTTC. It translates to CAFPGPEYEQYF.

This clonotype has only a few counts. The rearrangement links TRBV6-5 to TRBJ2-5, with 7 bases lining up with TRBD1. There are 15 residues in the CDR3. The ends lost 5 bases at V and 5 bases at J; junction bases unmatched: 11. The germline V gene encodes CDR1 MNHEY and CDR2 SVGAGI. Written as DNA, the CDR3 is TGTGCCAGCAGTACTCGGGACAGTCACCGGGAGACCCAGTACTTC. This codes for CASSTRDSHRETQYF.

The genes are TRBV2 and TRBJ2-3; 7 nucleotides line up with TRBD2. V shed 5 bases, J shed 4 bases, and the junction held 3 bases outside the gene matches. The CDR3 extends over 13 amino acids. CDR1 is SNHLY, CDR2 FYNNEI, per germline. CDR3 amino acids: CASSPSGPDTQYF. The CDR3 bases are TGTGCCAGCAGTCCTAGCGGCCCAGATACGCAGTATTTT.

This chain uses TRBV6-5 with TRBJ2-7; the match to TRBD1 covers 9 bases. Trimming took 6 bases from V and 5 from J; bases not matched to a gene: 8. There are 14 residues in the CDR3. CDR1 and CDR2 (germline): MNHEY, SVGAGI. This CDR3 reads CASSPGTGLHEQYF. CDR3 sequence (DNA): TGTGCCAGCAGCCCCGGGACAGGGCTACACGAGCAGTACTTC.

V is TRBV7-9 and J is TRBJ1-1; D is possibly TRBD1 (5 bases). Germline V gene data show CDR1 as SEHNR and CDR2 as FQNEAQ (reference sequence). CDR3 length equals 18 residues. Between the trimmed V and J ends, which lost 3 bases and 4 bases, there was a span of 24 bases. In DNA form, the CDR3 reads TGTGCCAGCAGCTTTCTAAGGTTTCGGGGGACGAGGAGCACTGAAGCTTTCTTT. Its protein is CASSFLRFRGTRSTEAFF.

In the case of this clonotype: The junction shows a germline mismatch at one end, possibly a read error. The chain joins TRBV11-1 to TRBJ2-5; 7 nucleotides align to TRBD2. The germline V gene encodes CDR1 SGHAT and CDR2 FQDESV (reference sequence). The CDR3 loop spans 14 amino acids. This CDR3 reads CGSSDGTTQGTQYF. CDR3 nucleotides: TGTGGCAGCTCGGATGGGACTACGCAAGGGACCCAGTACTTC.

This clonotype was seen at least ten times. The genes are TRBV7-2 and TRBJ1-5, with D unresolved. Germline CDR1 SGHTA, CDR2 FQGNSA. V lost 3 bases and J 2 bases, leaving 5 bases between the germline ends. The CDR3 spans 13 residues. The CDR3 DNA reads TGTGCCAGCAGCTTCGACGGCAATCAGCCCCAGCATTTT. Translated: CASSFDGNQPQHF.

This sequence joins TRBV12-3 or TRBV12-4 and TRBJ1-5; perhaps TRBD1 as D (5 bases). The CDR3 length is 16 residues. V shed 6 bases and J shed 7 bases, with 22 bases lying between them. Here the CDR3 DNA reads TGTGCCAGCAGCCCCGCGTTGGGACGAACCAGCCAGCCCCAGCATTTT. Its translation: CASSPALGRTSQPQHF.

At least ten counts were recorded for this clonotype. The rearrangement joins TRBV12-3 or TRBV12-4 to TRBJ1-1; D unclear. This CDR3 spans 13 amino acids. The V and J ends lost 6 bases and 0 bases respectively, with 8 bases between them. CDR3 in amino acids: CASSKQMNTEAFF. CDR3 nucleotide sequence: TGTGCCAGCAGCAAACAGATGAACACTGAAGCTTTCTTT.

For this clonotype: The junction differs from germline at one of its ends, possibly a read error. The chain's CDR3 is CASSLTSGDLRGAQYF. CDR3 coding DNA: TGTGCCAGCAGCTTAACTAGCGGGGACCTCCGGGGGGCCCAGTACTTC. The chain employs TRBV5-1 and TRBJ2-5; TRBD2 matches 10 bases. From germline, CDR1 is SGHRS and CDR2 YFSETQ. The CDR3 sequence is 16 residues long.

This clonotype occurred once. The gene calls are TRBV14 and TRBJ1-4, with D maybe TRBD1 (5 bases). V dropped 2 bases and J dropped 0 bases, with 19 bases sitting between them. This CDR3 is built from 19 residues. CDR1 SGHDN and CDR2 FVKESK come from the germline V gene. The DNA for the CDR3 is TGTGCCAGCAGCCAAAGGGGAACAGGAGGGTCTGCAACTAATGAAAAACTGTTTTTT. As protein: CASSQRGTGGSATNEKLFF. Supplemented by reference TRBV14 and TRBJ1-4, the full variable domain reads EAGVTQFPSHSVIEKGQTVTLRCDPISGHDNLYWYRRVMGKEIKFLLHFVKESKQDESGMPNNRFLAERTGGTYSTLKVQPAELEDSGVYFCASSQRGTGGSATNEKLFFGSGTQLSVL.

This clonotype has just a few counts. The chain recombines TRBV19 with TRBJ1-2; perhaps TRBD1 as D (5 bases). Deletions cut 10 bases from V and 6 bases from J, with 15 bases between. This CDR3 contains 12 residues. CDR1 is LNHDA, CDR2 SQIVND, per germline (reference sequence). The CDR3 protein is CAIRRAGNGYTF. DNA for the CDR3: TGTGCCATCCGCCGGGCAGGGAATGGCTACACCTTC.

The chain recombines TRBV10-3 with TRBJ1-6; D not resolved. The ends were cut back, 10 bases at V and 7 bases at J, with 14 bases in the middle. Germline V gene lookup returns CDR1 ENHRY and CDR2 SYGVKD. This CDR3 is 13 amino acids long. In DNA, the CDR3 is TGTGCCACCCGATTATCGGGCAATTCACCCCTCCACTTT. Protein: CATRLSGNSPLHF.

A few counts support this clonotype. CDR3 in amino acids: CASPPQGLANYEQYF. The CDR3, as DNA: TGTGCCAGCCCCCCTCAGGGGCTTGCGAACTACGAGCAGTACTTC. The chain carries TRBV28 and TRBJ2-7; a weak D match, TRBD1 (6 bases). The V and J ends lost 8 bases and 3 bases respectively, with 20 bases between them. From germline, CDR1 is MDHEN and CDR2 SYDVKM. This CDR3 comprises 15 residues.

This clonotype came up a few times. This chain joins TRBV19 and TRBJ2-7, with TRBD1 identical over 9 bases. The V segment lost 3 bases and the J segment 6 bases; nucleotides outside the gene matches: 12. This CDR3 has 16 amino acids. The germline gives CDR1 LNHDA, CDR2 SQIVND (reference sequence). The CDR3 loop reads CASSILPGQGSGEQYF. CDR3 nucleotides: TGTGCCAGTAGTATTCTGCCGGGACAGGGATCGGGCGAGCAGTACTTC.

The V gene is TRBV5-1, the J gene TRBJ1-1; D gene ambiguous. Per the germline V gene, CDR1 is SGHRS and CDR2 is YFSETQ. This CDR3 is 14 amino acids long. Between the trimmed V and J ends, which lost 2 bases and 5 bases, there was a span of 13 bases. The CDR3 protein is CASSFTTLGTEAFF. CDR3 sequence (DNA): TGCGCCAGCAGCTTCACCACCCTCGGAACTGAAGCTTTCTTT.

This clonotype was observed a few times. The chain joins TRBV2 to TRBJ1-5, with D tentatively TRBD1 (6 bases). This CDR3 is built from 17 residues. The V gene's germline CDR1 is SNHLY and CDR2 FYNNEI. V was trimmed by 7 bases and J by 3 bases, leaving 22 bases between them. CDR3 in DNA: TGTGCCAGCAAGGCTGCTTTCGGGGGGCACGACAATCAGCCCCAGCATTTT. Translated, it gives CASKAAFGGHDNQPQHF.

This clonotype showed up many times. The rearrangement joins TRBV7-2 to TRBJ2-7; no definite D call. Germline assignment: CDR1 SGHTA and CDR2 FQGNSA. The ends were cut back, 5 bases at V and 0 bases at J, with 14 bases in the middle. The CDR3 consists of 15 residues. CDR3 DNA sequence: TGTGCCAGCAGCCCTCGCCGCCAGAGCTCCTACGAGCAGTACTTC. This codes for CASSPRRQSSYEQYF.

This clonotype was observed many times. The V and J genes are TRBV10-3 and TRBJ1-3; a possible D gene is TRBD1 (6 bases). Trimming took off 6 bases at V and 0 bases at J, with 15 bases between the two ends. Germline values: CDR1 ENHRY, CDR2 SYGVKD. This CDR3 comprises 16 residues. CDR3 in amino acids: CAISASTGISGNTIYF. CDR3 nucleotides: TGTGCCATCAGCGCAAGTACAGGGATCTCTGGAAACACCATATATTTT.